The 26 T cell receptor beta chains in this list originate from one sample, sequenced in a study of radiation and T cells in renal cell carcinoma. Repertoires were generated with immunoSEQ multiplex PCR, while TCRdb's copy carries only in-frame clones and drops some. The sample lists 50,000 to 75,000 clones, 65% to 80% occurring once. Indicated time point: baseline pretreatment blood. Treatment meaning: 15 Gy SBRT to primary tumor, nephrectomy 4 weeks later. The sample in question was blood, obtained from a patient whose treatment included radiotherapy and nephrectomy. The source is a man aged 55-75 years with renal cell carcinoma.

The chain links TRBV11-3 to TRBJ1-2; TRBD1 is a possible D gene (5 bases). The germline V gene has CDR1 SGHNT and CDR2 YENEEA. The CDR3 loop spans 18 amino acids. V dropped 1 base and J dropped 4 bases, with 22 bases sitting between them. The CDR3 spells CASSLVGAGRSRAYGYTF. The DNA for the CDR3 is TGTGCCAGCAGCTTAGTTGGGGCAGGGCGAAGCAGGGCCTATGGCTACACCTTC.

The chain couples TRBV5-6 to TRBJ1-6; D is ambiguous. Germline CDR1 SGHDT, CDR2 YYEEEE. The V gene lost 4 bases and the J gene lost 10 bases, with 12 bases spanning the gap. The CDR3 is 13 amino acids. CDR3 in DNA: TGTGCCAGCAGCGCCTCCAGGTCATCACCCCTCCACTTT. Its translation is CASSASRSSPLHF. The whole variable domain, remainder taken from reference TRBV5-6 and TRBJ1-6, is DAGVTQSPTHLIKTRGQQVTLRCSPKSGHDTVSWYQQALGQGPQFIFQYYEEEERQRGNFPDRFSGHQFPNYSSELNVNALLLGDSALYLCASSASRSSPLHFGNGTRLTVT.

This chain connects TRBV9 to TRBJ2-1, with 12 nucleotides matching TRBD1. The ends lost 3 bases at V and 8 bases at J; junction bases unmatched: 6. The CDR3 extends over 15 amino acids. The germline CDR1 and CDR2 sequences are SGDLS and YYNGEE. CDR3 sequence (DNA): TGTGCCAGCAGCGACTCCGGGACAGGGGGCCATGAGCAGTTCTTC. The encoded protein is CASSDSGTGGHEQFF.

The rearrangement joins TRBV7-9 to TRBJ1-1, with unresolved D. The CDR3 covers 12 residues. V dropped 1 base and J dropped 5 bases, with 5 bases sitting between them. Germline CDR1 reads SEHNR; CDR2 reads FQNEAQ (reference sequence). CDR3 coding DNA: TGTGCCAGCAGCTTAGAGTGGACTGAAGCTTTCTTT. Translated: CASSLEWTEAFF.

This chain joins TRBV11-3 and TRBJ1-2; 7 nucleotides match TRBD1. Germline loops: CDR1 SGHNT, CDR2 YENEEA. This CDR3 has 15 residues. After removal of 4 bases from V and 2 bases from J, the junction contained 7 bases not matched to a gene. The chain's CDR3 is CASSSGQQINYGYTF. CDR3 DNA sequence: TGTGCCAGCAGCTCGGGACAGCAGATAAACTATGGCTACACCTTC.

CDR3 nucleotide sequence: TGTGCCAGCAGCTTAACTCACGGAGCAGATACGCAGTATTTT. Encoded protein: CASSLTHGADTQYF. J is TRBJ2-3 and V is TRBV11-2; D call uncertain. The V and J ends lost 2 bases and 4 bases respectively, with 10 bases between them. CDR1 SGHAT and CDR2 FQNNGV come from the germline V gene. The length of the CDR3 is 14 residues.

This chain connects TRBV11-2 to TRBJ2-1; 16 bases agree with TRBD2. The germline gives CDR1 SGHAT, CDR2 FQNNGV. This CDR3 spans 18 amino acids. V trimming: 4 bases; J trimming: 5 bases; junction bases outside the gene matches: 8. The CDR3 reads CASSWGLAGGPANNEQFF. The CDR3 nucleotides are TGTGCCAGCAGCTGGGGACTAGCGGGAGGGCCCGCGAACAATGAGCAGTTCTTC.

CDR3 nucleotide sequence: TGTGCCAGCAGCTCCAGCCGGCGGGGGGGATCCTACAATGAGCAGTTCTTC. It translates to CASSSSRRGGSYNEQFF. The chain carries TRBV7-2 and TRBJ2-1; 9 bases fit TRBD2. This CDR3 is 17 amino acids long. Per the germline V gene, CDR1 is SGHTA and CDR2 is FQGNSA. Unmatched junction bases numbered 8, after V lost 4 bases and J lost 1 base. The complete variable domain, with remaining parts taken from reference TRBV7-2 and TRBJ2-1, reads GAGVSQSPSNKVTEKGKDVELRCDPISGHTALYWYRQSLGQGLEFLIYFQGNSAPDKSGLPSDRFSAERTGGSVSTLTIQRTQQEDSAVYLCASSSSRRGGSYNEQFFGPGTRLTVL.

This clone was observed a few times. V and J are TRBV29-1 and TRBJ1-1; D is possibly TRBD1 (5 bases). This CDR3 has 11 amino acids. Trimming stripped 4 bases from V and 5 bases from J, with 8 bases between. Germline V CDR1 and CDR2: SQVTM, ANQGSEA. In DNA form, the CDR3 reads TGCAGCGTTGTCGGGGGGACTGAAGCTTTCTTT. It specifies CSVVGGTEAFF. The variable domain in full, completed from reference TRBV29-1 and TRBJ1-1, reads SAVISQKPSRDICQRGTSLTIQCQVDSQVTMMFWYRQQPGQSLTLIATANQGSEATYESGFVIDKFPISRPNLTFSTLTVSNMSPEDSSIYLCSVVGGTEAFFGQGTRLTVV.

This chain joins TRBV5-4 and TRBJ2-2, with TRBD2 identical over 11 bases. After removal of 7 bases from V and 5 bases from J, the junction contained 10 bases not matched to a gene. The CDR3 loop spans 16 amino acids. Per germline, CDR1 SGHNT and CDR2 YYREEE (reference sequence). The CDR3 DNA sequence: TGTGCCAGCTATACTAGACTAGCGGGGACGACCGGGGAGCTGTTTTTT. Its protein product is CASYTRLAGTTGELFF.

The chain carries TRBV10-1 and TRBJ2-7, with D possibly matching TRBD2 (6 bases). The CDR3 is 13 amino acids. V lost 4 bases and J 5 bases, leaving 12 bases between the germline ends. CDR1 and CDR2 (germline): WNHNN, SYGVQD (reference sequence). The chain's CDR3 is CASSAGLFHEQYF. The CDR3 region has the DNA TGCGCCAGCAGTGCGGGACTCTTCCACGAGCAGTACTTC.

The V gene is TRBV6-1, the J gene TRBJ2-7, with TRBD1 matching 10 bases. The CDR3 spans 13 residues. The junction had 3 bases not matched to a gene; V was cut back by 6 bases and J by 4 bases. Germline values: CDR1 MNHNS, CDR2 SASEGT. The CDR3 protein is CASRGQGVYEQYF. The CDR3 coding sequence is TGTGCCAGCAGAGGACAGGGGGTTTACGAGCAGTACTTC.

V gene TRBV5-6 combines with J gene TRBJ1-1; tentatively, D is TRBD1 (6 bases). This CDR3 comprises 15 residues. V was cut by 3 bases and J by 4 bases, with 16 bases left in between. Per germline, CDR1 SGHDT and CDR2 YYEEEE. For the CDR3, the DNA is TGTGCCAGCAGCTCAAGACGGGAGGGGGGCACTGAAGCTTTCTTT. This sequence encodes CASSSRREGGTEAFF. Drawing the rest from reference TRBV5-6 and TRBJ1-1, the complete variable domain is DAGVTQSPTHLIKTRGQQVTLRCSPKSGHDTVSWYQQALGQGPQFIFQYYEEEERQRGNFPDRFSGHQFPNYSSELNVNALLLGDSALYLCASSSRREGGTEAFFGQGTRLTVV.

The genes are TRBV7-2 and TRBJ2-7, with D possibly being TRBD2 (7 bases). The germline CDR1 and CDR2 sequences are SGHTA and FQGNSA. The CDR3 covers 14 residues. With 7 bases removed from V and 2 bases from J, the gap between germline ends came to 15 bases. The CDR3 nucleotides are TGTGCCAGCAAATTAGGGGGGGGCACCTACGAGCAGTACTTC. Translating it yields CASKLGGGTYEQYF.

V is TRBV5-4 and J is TRBJ2-3, with D perhaps TRBD1 (6 bases). Per germline, CDR1 SGHNT and CDR2 YYREEE (reference sequence). The CDR3 runs to 16 residues. Deletions cut 0 bases from V and 4 bases from J, with 15 bases between. This CDR3 is CASSLGGLYSADTQYF. The CDR3 DNA reads as TGTGCCAGCAGCTTGGGGGGGCTTTATTCTGCAGATACGCAGTATTTT. The full variable domain, rest sourced from reference TRBV5-4 and TRBJ2-3, is ETGVTQSPTHLIKTRGQQVTLRCSSQSGHNTVSWYQQALGQGPQFIFQYYREEENGRGNFPPRFSGLQFPNYSSELNVNALELDDSALYLCASSLGGLYSADTQYFGPGTRLTVL.

The table lists this clone with a count of one. This chain connects TRBV10-3 to TRBJ2-1; 9 nucleotides agree with TRBD2. Losses at the gene ends were 0 bases for V and 6 bases for J; bases not matched to a gene: 3. Germline-derived CDR1 and CDR2 are ENHRY and SYGVKD. This CDR3 has 15 amino acids. Written as DNA, the CDR3 is TGTGCCATCAGTGAGTCCGCTAGCGGGACCAATGAGCAGTTCTTC. Encoded protein: CAISESASGTNEQFF.

The chain employs TRBV19 and TRBJ1-1; a weak D match, TRBD1 (5 bases). Germline CDR1 is LNHDA and CDR2 is SQIVND (reference sequence). Trimming took 3 bases from V and 6 from J, leaving 14 bases between them. This CDR3 region has 14 residues. The CDR3 nucleotides are TGTGCCAGTAGTATCGGCAGGGCTCGCGCTGAAGCTTTCTTT. Protein sequence: CASSIGRARAEAFF.

The J gene is TRBJ2-2, the V gene TRBV15, with unresolved D. From germline, CDR1 is LNHNV and CDR2 YYDKDF (reference sequence). Trimming took off 1 base at V and 8 bases at J, with 11 bases between the two ends. The length of the CDR3 is 14 residues. The CDR3 sequence: CATSRALMGGELFF. In DNA form, the CDR3 reads TGTGCCACCAGCAGAGCCTTGATGGGGGGGGAGCTGTTTTTT.

The gene calls are TRBV14 and TRBJ2-3, with D unresolved. Trimming cost V 1 base and J 2 bases, with 16 bases left between them. CDR1 and CDR2 from the germline V gene are SGHDN and FVKESK. The CDR3 is 17 residues long. In nucleotides, the CDR3 is TGTGCCAGCAGCCAAGTATGGACGGAGCTCGACACAGATACGCAGTATTTT. This sequence encodes CASSQVWTELDTDTQYF.

The J gene is TRBJ1-1, the V gene TRBV6-5, with D tentatively TRBD1 (6 bases). The V end lost 0 bases, the J end lost 4 bases, and 12 bases lay between the germline ends. Germline assignment: CDR1 MNHEY and CDR2 SVGAGI. The CDR3 runs to 15 residues. CDR3 nucleotide sequence: TGTGCCAGCAGTTACTCCGGGGGGCTGGTCACTGAAGCTTTCTTT. Its translation is CASSYSGGLVTEAFF.

The rearrangement links TRBV5-1 to TRBJ2-3, with TRBD2 matching 7 bases. Trimming at V came to 3 bases and at J to 8 bases, leaving 3 bases not matched to a gene. This CDR3 is 12 amino acids long. Germline V gene lookup returns CDR1 SGHRS and CDR2 YFSETQ. CDR3 sequence (DNA): TGCGCCAGCAGCTGGGACTATATTACGCAGTATTTT. As protein: CASSWDYITQYF. The full variable domain, its missing parts supplied by reference TRBV5-1 and TRBJ2-3, is KAGVTQTPRYLIKTRGQQVTLSCSPISGHRSVSWYQQTPGQGLQFLFEYFSETQRNKGNFPGRFSGRQFSNSRSEMNVSTLELGDSALYLCASSWDYITQYFGPGTRLTVL.

The rearrangement uses TRBV7-8 and TRBJ2-7; D tentatively reads TRBD1 or TRBD2 (5 bases each). With 4 bases removed from V and 8 bases from J, the gap between germline ends came to 12 bases. Germline CDR1 reads SGHVS; CDR2 reads FQNEAQ. The CDR3 contains 12 residues. This CDR3 reads CASSWDGSKQYV. The CDR3 DNA follows: TGTGCCAGCAGCTGGGACGGGTCAAAGCAGTACGTC.

The rearrangement joins TRBV27 to TRBJ1-5; 8 nucleotides match TRBD1. V lost 6 bases, J lost 0 bases, and 7 bases stayed unmatched. Germline loops: CDR1 MNHEY, CDR2 SMNVEV (reference sequence). There are 16 residues in the CDR3. In DNA form, the CDR3 reads TGTGCCAGCAGGAAAGACGGACAGGGTAGCAATCAGCCCCAGCATTTT. Residues: CASRKDGQGSNQPQHF.

This CDR3 is CAISEVSSGGPETQYF. The CDR3, as DNA: TGTGCCATCAGTGAAGTGTCAAGCGGGGGTCCAGAGACCCAGTACTTC. The chain carries TRBV10-3 and TRBJ2-5; 8 positions match TRBD2. The germline V gene has CDR1 ENHRY and CDR2 SYGVKD. Trimming removed 3 bases from V and 4 bases from J; junction bases left unmatched: 10. This CDR3 has 16 residues.

The J gene is TRBJ2-5, the V gene TRBV4-2; 10 bases match TRBD2. Germline V CDR1 and CDR2: LGHNA, YNFKEQ. J lost 2 bases, V lost 4 bases, and 10 bases had no gene match. The CDR3 covers 17 residues. DNA of the CDR3: TGTGCCAGCAGCCCAGCAGCGGGGGGGCTTGAACAAGAGACCCAGTACTTC. It translates to CASSPAAGGLEQETQYF.

The rearrangement uses TRBV18 and TRBJ2-3; 7 bases match TRBD2. Trimming took 7 bases from V and 5 from J; bases not matched to a gene: 12. Germline CDR1 KGHSH, CDR2 LQKENI. The CDR3 totals 15 residues. In DNA form, the CDR3 reads TGTGCCAGCTTCCCCACGGCGGGGGAAAGAGATACGCAGTATTTT. Protein product: CASFPTAGERDTQYF.